This note documents a single T cell receptor (beta chain) sequence. This record belongs to a study of blood T cell repertoires in COVID-19. Background on the study: From the United States, Italy and Spain came samples of acute and convalescent COVID-19.

Only in-frame clones appear in the TCRdb table, and some are missing; sequencing was by immunoSEQ multiplex PCR. The sample lists fewer than 20,000 clones, roughly 91% occurring once. The sequenced sample was peripheral blood. This TCR was sampled from a human donor in a cohort sampled during active COVID-19.

The CDR3 DNA sequence: TGTGCCAGCAGCCGCGGTCTCGATCGCGAGCAGTACTTC. Its protein product is CASSRGLDREQYF. This rearrangement joins TRBV13 to TRBJ2-7; no definite D call. CDR3 size: 13 residues. The germline V and J ends were trimmed by 5 bases and 6 bases, with 14 bases remaining between them. CDR1 and CDR2 (germline): PRHDT, FYEKMQ (reference sequence).